The 19 T cell receptor beta chains listed next were all sequenced from one sample in a study of CD8+CD57+ T cells in acquired aplastic anemia. Whole-study findings and limits: Diversity in CD8+CD57+ cells from patients fell below that of the total CD4+ and CD8+ cell pools. This difference was described as decreased diversity.

The template used for profiling TCR beta VDJ and CDR3 was genomic DNA. TCRdb analysed the reads with MiXCR anew, one entry per CDR3 protein. The repertoire holds about 20,000 distinct CDR3 sequences, with approximately 37% as singletons. Before being chosen for sequencing, patients had shown CD8+CD57+ cell expansion by flow cytometry. Their recognized antigens are unknown. Source material: CD8+CD57+ T cells sorted from PBMCs. Subset: bead-enriched CD8+CD57+ effector memory T cells from SAA patients. These receptors were obtained from a human donor with aplastic anemia.

The chain has TRBV7-3 and TRBJ2-7, with no clear D. V dropped 4 bases and J dropped 6 bases, with 13 bases sitting between them. The CDR3 covers 13 residues. The germline V gene has CDR1 SGHTA and CDR2 FQGTGA. In DNA form, the CDR3 reads TGTGCCAGCAGCTCGACCGGGTTGGGCGAGCAGTACTTC. Its protein product is CASSSTGLGEQYF.

The J gene is TRBJ2-1, the V gene TRBV9; tentatively, D is TRBD1 or TRBD2 (6 bases each). The CDR3 spans 14 residues. Germline V lookup: CDR1 SGDLS, CDR2 YYNGEE. The V end lost 4 bases, the J end lost 7 bases, and 15 bases lay between the germline ends. CDR3 nucleotides: TGTGCCAGCAGCCGCCCGGGGGCCGCGAATGAGCAGTTCTTC. It codes for CASSRPGAANEQFF.

This clonotype occurred a few times. The genes are TRBV7-9 and TRBJ2-7, with 10 bases lining up with TRBD2. The germline V gene has CDR1 SEHNR and CDR2 FQNEAQ (reference sequence). The V gene end was trimmed by 6 bases and the J gene end by 2 bases; junction bases not matched to a gene: 1. This CDR3 contains 13 residues. This CDR3 reads CASSLAGAYEQYF. CDR3 nucleotide sequence: TGTGCCAGCAGTCTAGCGGGGGCCTACGAGCAGTACTTC.

Only a few counts were recorded for this clonotype. V gene TRBV12-3 or TRBV12-4 combines with J gene TRBJ2-5; tentative D call: TRBD1 (6 bases). Trimming pared 5 bases from V and 4 bases from J, leaving 17 bases between. CDR3 length: 15 amino acids. The CDR3 DNA sequence: TGTGCCAGCAGTCCCTCGGGACACCCAGGAGAGACCCAGTACTTC. It translates to CASSPSGHPGETQYF.

This clonotype was seen ten or more times. The chain uses TRBV5-1 and TRBJ2-1, with D possibly being TRBD2 (6 bases). V lost 0 bases and J lost 4, with 14 bases in between. The CDR3 contains 16 residues. In germline, CDR1 is SGHRS, CDR2 YFSETQ. CDR3 loop: CASSLDGGVGYNEQFF. The CDR3 region has the DNA TGCGCCAGCAGCTTGGACGGGGGAGTGGGATACAATGAGCAGTTCTTC. The variable domain in full, with the rest retrieved from reference TRBV5-1 and TRBJ2-1, is KAGVTQTPRYLIKTRGQQVTLSCSPISGHRSVSWYQQTPGQGLQFLFEYFSETQRNKGNFPGRFSGRQFSNSRSEMNVSTLELGDSALYLCASSLDGGVGYNEQFFGPGTRLTVL.

The rearrangement uses TRBV7-9 and TRBJ2-2; TRBD2 matches at 10 bases. This CDR3 has 17 amino acids. Unmatched junction bases numbered 8, after V lost 5 bases and J lost 2 bases. The germline V gene encodes CDR1 SEHNR and CDR2 FQNEAQ (reference sequence). The CDR3 here is CASSDTRTSGNTGELFF. CDR3 sequence (DNA): TGTGCCAGCAGCGATACTAGGACTAGCGGCAACACCGGGGAGCTGTTTTTT.

This clonotype was seen at least ten times. The chain has TRBV10-1 and TRBJ1-2, with D perhaps TRBD1 (5 bases). Trimming removed 5 bases at V and 6 bases at J, with 10 bases between. From germline, CDR1 is WNHNN and CDR2 SYGVQD (reference sequence). This CDR3 has 12 amino acids. CDR3 DNA: TGCGCCAGCAGTCCAGGGAAGCATGGCTACACCTTC. Translated, it gives CASSPGKHGYTF.

This clonotype has just a few counts. The chain employs TRBV7-9 and TRBJ2-7, with D possibly being TRBD1 or TRBD2 (6 bases each). The germline V and J ends were trimmed by 5 bases and 3 bases, with 17 bases remaining between them. The CDR3 is 15 amino acids. Germline V gene lookup returns CDR1 SEHNR and CDR2 FQNEAQ (reference sequence). In DNA, the CDR3 is TGTGCCAGCAGCCCAGGAGGGGGGCCTCACTACGAGCAGTACTTC. This translates into CASSPGGGPHYEQYF.

V gene TRBV19 combines with J gene TRBJ1-5; D is uncertain. V gave up 6 bases and J gave up 6 bases, with 12 bases separating them. Germline V gives CDR1 LNHDA, CDR2 SQIVND (reference sequence). The CDR3 is 13 amino acids. CDR3 nucleotides: TGTGCCAGTAGCATACGGTCCGCTCAGCCCCAGCATTTT. Its translation is CASSIRSAQPQHF.

The chain carries TRBV12-3 or TRBV12-4 and TRBJ1-5; D not resolved. CDR3 length: 14 residues. Trimming stripped 3 bases from V and 5 bases from J, with 11 bases between. The CDR3 sequence is CASSLWGIDQPQHF. CDR3 DNA sequence: TGTGCCAGCAGTTTGTGGGGAATTGATCAGCCCCAGCATTTT.

This clonotype was seen a few times. DNA of the CDR3: TGTGCCAGCAGCTACGCCGCGGGAGAGGCGGAGTACTTC. Encoded protein: CASSYAAGEAEYF. The chain combines TRBV7-2 with TRBJ2-7; 7 nucleotides agree with TRBD2. V shed 4 bases and J 11 bases; nucleotides not matched to a gene: 11. CDR3 length equals 13 residues. Germline CDR1 is SGHTA and CDR2 is FQGNSA.

This sequence joins TRBV10-1 and TRBJ2-1; D might be TRBD1 (5 bases). The CDR3 runs to 12 residues. Germline lookup yields CDR1 WNHNN and CDR2 SYGVQD (reference sequence). The V and J ends lost 0 bases and 14 bases respectively, with 11 bases between them. The CDR3 spells CASSESQGMEFF. Here the CDR3 DNA reads TGCGCCAGCAGTGAGTCTCAGGGAATGGAGTTCTTC.

The chain is built from TRBV20-1 and TRBJ1-1; 7 bases agree with TRBD1. This CDR3 has 13 residues. Germline CDR1 and CDR2: DFQATT and SNEGSKA (reference sequence). J lost 4 bases, V lost 6 bases, and 8 bases had no gene match. The CDR3 nucleotides read TGCAGTGCACCAAGACAGGGACGCACTGAAGCTTTCTTT. Translated: CSAPRQGRTEAFF.

Concerning this clonotype: This CDR3 is missing its conserved last phenylalanine or tryptophan, likely due to a read error. The chain combines TRBV10-3 with TRBJ2-3; a weak D match, TRBD2 (5 bases). V gave up 8 bases and J gave up 6 bases, with 12 bases separating them. Germline CDR1 reads ENHRY; CDR2 reads SYGVKD. This CDR3 comprises 12 residues. The CDR3 bases are TGTGCCATCTCCCCCGGGATCGATACGCAGTATTCT. Protein product: CAISPGIDTQYS.

This clonotype was recorded a few times. The rearrangement joins TRBV2 to TRBJ2-3; TRBD2 is a possible D gene (5 bases). This CDR3 comprises 13 residues. V lost 8 bases and J lost 4, with 13 bases in between. Germline loops: CDR1 SNHLY, CDR2 FYNNEI. CDR3 in amino acids: CASGGEGADTQYF. The DNA for the CDR3 is TGTGCCAGCGGCGGCGAGGGTGCAGATACGCAGTATTTT.

A word on this clonotype: Just one base apart from a much larger clone, this may be a read error. The gene calls are TRBV2 and TRBJ2-3; D is undetermined. The CDR3 length is 12 residues. V lost 8 bases and J lost 1, with 7 bases in between. Germline V gives CDR1 SNHLY, CDR2 FYNNEI. For the CDR3, the DNA is TGTGCCAGCGACCGGGGCACAGATACGCAGTATTTT. This gives the protein CASDRGTDTQYF.

This clonotype has just a few counts. The genes are TRBV7-9 and TRBJ2-1; 8 bases match TRBD2. This CDR3 has 15 amino acids. Germline values: CDR1 SEHNR, CDR2 FQNEAQ (reference sequence). V gave up 7 bases and J gave up 7 bases; unmatched junction bases: 12. CDR3 protein: CASTLLSGSPNEQFF. In DNA, the CDR3 is TGTGCCAGCACCCTACTAAGCGGGAGTCCTAATGAGCAGTTCTTC.

A few counts support this clonotype. V gene TRBV4-3 combines with J gene TRBJ2-3; the match to TRBD2 covers 8 bases. The CDR3 spans 17 residues. Trimming at V came to 3 bases and at J to 0 bases, leaving 8 bases not matched to a gene. Germline V gene lookup returns CDR1 LGHNA and CDR2 YSLEER. Written as DNA, the CDR3 is TGCGCCAGCAGCCAGGGCTTTAGCGGGACCAGCACAGATACGCAGTATTTT. Protein: CASSQGFSGTSTDTQYF.

In its sample, this clonotype was seen a few times. This chain joins TRBV20-1 and TRBJ2-3; 11 bases map to TRBD2. Unmatched junction bases numbered 14, after V lost 4 bases and J lost 8 bases. CDR3 length: 16 residues. Germline CDR1 DFQATT, CDR2 SNEGSKA (reference sequence). This CDR3 reads CSATALLAGELRTQYF. The CDR3 nucleotides read TGCAGTGCTACCGCCTTACTAGCGGGAGAATTGCGTACGCAGTATTTT.